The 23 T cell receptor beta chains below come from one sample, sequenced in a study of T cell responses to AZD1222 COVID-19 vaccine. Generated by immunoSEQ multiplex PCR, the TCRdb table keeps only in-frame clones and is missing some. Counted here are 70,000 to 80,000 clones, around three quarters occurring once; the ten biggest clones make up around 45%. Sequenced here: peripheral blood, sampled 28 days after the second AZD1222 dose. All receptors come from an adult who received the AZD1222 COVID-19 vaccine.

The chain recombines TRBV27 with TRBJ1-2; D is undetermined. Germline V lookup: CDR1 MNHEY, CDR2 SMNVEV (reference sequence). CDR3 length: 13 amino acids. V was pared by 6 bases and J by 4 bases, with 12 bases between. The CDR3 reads CASRQGYSYGYTF. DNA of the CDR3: TGTGCCAGCAGACAAGGGTATTCCTATGGCTACACCTTC.

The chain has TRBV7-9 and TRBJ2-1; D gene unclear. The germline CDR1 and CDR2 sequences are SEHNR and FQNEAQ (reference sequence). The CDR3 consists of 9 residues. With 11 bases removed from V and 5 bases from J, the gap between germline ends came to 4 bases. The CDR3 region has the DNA TGTGCCGGCGACAATGAGCAGTTCTTC. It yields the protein CAGDNEQFF.

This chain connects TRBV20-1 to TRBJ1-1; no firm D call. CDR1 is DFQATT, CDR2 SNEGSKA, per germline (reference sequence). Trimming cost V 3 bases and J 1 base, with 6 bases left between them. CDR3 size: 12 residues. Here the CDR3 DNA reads TGCAGTGCTAGTCCAGGGAACACTGAAGCTTTCTTT. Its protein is CSASPGNTEAFF.

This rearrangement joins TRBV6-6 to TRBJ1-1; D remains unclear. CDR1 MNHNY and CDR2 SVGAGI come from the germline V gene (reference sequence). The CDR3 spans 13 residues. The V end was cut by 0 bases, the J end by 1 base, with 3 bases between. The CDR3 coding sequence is TGTGCCAGCAGTTACTCCAGGAACACTGAAGCTTTCTTT. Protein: CASSYSRNTEAFF.

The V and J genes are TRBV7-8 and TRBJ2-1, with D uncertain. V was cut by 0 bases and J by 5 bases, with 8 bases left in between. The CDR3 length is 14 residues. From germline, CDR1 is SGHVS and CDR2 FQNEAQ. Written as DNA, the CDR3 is TGTGCCAGCAGCTTAGCGATTTTTGACAATGAGCAGTTCTTC. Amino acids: CASSLAIFDNEQFF. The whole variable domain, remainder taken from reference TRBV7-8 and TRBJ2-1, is GAGVSQSPRYKVAKRGQDVALRCDPISGHVSLFWYQQALGQGPEFLTYFQNEAQLDKSGLPSDRFFAERPEGSVSTLKIQRTQQEDSAVYLCASSLAIFDNEQFFGPGTRLTVL.

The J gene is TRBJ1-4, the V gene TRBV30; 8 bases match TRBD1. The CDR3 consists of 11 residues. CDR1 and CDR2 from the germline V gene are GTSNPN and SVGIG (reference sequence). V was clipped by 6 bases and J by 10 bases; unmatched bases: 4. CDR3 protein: CACFTGGKLFF. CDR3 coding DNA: TGTGCCTGTTTCACAGGGGGAAAACTGTTTTTT.

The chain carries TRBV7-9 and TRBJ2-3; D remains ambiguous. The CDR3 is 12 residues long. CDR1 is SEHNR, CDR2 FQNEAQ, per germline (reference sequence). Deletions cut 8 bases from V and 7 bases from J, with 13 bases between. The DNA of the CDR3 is TGTGCCAGCGGTGAGACCGATAATACGCAGTATTTT. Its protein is CASGETDNTQYF.

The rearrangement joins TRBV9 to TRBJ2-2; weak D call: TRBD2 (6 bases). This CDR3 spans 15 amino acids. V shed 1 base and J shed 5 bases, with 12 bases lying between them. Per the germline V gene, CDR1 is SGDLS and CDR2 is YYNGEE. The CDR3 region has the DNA TGTGCCAGCAGCGTATTGGGGGGTGATACCGGGGAGCTGTTTTTT. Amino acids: CASSVLGGDTGELFF.

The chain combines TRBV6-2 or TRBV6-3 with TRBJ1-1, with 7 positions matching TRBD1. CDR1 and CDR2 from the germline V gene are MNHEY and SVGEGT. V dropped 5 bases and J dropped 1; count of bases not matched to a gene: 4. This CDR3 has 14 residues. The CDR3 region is CASSDRDRNTEAFF. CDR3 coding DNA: TGTGCCAGCAGTGACAGGGACAGGAACACTGAAGCTTTCTTT.

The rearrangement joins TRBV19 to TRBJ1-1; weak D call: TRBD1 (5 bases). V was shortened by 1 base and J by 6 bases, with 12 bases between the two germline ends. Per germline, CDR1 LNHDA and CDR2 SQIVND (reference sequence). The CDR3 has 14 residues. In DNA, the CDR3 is TGTGCCAGTAGTATAGGGAACAGGAGGTCTGAAGCTTTCTTT. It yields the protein CASSIGNRRSEAFF. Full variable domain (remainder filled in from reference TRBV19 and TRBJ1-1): DGGITQSPKYLFRKEGQNVTLSCEQNLNHDAMYWYRQDPGQGLRLIYYSQIVNDFQKGDIAEGYSVSREKKESFPLTVTSAQKNPTAFYLCASSIGNRRSEAFFGQGTRLTVV.

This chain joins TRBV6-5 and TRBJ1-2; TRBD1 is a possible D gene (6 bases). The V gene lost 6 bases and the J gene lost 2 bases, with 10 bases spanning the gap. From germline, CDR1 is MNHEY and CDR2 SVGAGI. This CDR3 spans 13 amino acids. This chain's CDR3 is CASRRGQNYGYTF. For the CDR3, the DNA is TGTGCCAGCAGGCGGGGGCAAAACTATGGCTACACCTTC.

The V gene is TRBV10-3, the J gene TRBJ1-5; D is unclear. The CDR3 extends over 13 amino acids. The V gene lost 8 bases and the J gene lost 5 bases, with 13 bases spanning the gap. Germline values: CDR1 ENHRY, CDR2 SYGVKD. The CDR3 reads CAIAGREDQPQHF. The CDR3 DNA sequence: TGTGCCATCGCTGGAAGGGAAGATCAGCCCCAGCATTTT.

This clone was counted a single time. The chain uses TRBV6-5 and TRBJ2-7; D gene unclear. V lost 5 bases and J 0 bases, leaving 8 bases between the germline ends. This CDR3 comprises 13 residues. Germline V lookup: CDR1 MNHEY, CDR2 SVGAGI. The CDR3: CASSSRSSYEQYF. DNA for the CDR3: TGTGCCAGCAGTAGCCGGAGCTCCTACGAGCAGTACTTC.

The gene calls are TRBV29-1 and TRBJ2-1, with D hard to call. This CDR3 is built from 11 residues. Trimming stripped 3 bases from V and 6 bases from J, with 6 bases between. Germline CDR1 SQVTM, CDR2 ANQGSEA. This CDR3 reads CSVDARNEQFF. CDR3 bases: TGCAGCGTTGATGCGCGCAATGAGCAGTTCTTC.

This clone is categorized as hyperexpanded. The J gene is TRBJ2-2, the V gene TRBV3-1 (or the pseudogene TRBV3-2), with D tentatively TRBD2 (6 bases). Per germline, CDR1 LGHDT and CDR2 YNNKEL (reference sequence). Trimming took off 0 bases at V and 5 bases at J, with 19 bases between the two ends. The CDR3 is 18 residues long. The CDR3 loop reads CASSQDLGRLAMTGELFF. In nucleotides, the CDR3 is TGTGCCAGCAGCCAAGATCTTGGTAGGCTAGCGATGACCGGGGAGCTGTTTTTT.

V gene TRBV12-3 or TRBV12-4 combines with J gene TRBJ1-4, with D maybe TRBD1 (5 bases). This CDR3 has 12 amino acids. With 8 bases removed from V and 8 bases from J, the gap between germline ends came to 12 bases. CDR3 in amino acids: CASSQDSEKLFF. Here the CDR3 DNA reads TGTGCCAGCTCACAGGATTCGGAAAAACTGTTTTTT.

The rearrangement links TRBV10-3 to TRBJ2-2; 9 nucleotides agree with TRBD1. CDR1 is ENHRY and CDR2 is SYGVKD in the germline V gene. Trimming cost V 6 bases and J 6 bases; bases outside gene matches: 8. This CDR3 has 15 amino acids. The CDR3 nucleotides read TGTGCCATCAGCCGGACAGGGGAGGATTCCGGGGAGCTGTTTTTT. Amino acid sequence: CAISRTGEDSGELFF.

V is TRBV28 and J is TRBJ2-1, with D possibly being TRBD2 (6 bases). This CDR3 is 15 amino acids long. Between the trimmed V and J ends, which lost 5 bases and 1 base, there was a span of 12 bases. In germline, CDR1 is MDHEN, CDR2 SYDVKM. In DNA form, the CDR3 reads TGTGCCAGCAGTCCCGGGAGCGGGTCCTACAATGAGCAGTTCTTC. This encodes CASSPGSGSYNEQFF.

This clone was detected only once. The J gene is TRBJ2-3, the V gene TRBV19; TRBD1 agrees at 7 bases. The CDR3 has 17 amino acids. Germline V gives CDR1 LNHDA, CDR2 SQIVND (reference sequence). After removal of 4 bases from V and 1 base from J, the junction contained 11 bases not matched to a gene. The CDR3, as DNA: TGTGCCAGTAGTACGACGACAGGGACGACGCGCACAGATACGCAGTATTTT. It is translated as CASSTTTGTTRTDTQYF.

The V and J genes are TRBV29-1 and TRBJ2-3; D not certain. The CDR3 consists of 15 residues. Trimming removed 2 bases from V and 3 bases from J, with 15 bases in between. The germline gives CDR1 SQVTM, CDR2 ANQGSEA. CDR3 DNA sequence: TGCAGCGTTGAAACCGACAACCGTGTTACAGATACGCAGTATTTT. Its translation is CSVETDNRVTDTQYF.

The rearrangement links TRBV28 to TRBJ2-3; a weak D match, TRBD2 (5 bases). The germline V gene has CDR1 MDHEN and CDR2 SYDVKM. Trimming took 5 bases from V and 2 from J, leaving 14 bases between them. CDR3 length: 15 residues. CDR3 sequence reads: CASSRPSGITDTQYF. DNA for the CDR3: TGTGCCAGCAGTCGACCCAGCGGCATCACAGATACGCAGTATTTT.

This CDR3 is CSLSQRGTFNEQFF. The CDR3 coding sequence is TGCAGCCTTTCCCAAAGGGGGACTTTCAATGAGCAGTTCTTC. This chain connects TRBV29-1 to TRBJ2-1; TRBD1 or TRBD2 may be the D gene (6 bases each). The CDR3 runs 14 residues. Germline V gene lookup returns CDR1 SQVTM and CDR2 ANQGSEA. Trimming took off 8 bases at V and 6 bases at J, with 20 bases between the two ends.

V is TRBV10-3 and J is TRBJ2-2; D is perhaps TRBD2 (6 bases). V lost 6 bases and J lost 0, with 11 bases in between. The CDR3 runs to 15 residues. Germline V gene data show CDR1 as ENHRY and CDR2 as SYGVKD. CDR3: CAISAGTSNTGELFF. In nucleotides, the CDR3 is TGTGCCATCAGCGCCGGGACTTCGAACACCGGGGAGCTGTTTTTT.